This TCR beta chain came from a study of shared clonotypes between healthy human individuals. General study findings and limits: Generally, estimated richness proved larger in naive subsets than it did in memory subsets. For naive CD4 cells, around 5% of clonotypes were shared across a handful of donors.

Sequencing used immunoSEQ multiplex PCR; TCRdb keeps in-frame clones, though not all of them. The data hold more than 1,200,000 clones, with about 98.5% observed a single time. This clone is a singleton in its sample. Its antigen is not known. CDR3 length: 16 amino acids. Germline assignment: CDR1 SGDLS and CDR2 YYNGEE. V lost 0 bases to trimming and J lost 0 bases, with 13 bases between them. This TCR came from a man aged 25 to 40 in good health. This chain joins TRBV9 and TRBJ2-7, with D perhaps matching TRBD2 (6 bases). Sequencing was done on a sample of naive CD4+ T cells sorted from blood. Subset denoted: CD45RA+ positively selected. The CDR3 loop is CASSVVPGVDSYEQYF. CDR3 nucleotide sequence: TGTGCCAGCAGCGTAGTGCCGGGGGTAGACTCCTACGAGCAGTACTTC.